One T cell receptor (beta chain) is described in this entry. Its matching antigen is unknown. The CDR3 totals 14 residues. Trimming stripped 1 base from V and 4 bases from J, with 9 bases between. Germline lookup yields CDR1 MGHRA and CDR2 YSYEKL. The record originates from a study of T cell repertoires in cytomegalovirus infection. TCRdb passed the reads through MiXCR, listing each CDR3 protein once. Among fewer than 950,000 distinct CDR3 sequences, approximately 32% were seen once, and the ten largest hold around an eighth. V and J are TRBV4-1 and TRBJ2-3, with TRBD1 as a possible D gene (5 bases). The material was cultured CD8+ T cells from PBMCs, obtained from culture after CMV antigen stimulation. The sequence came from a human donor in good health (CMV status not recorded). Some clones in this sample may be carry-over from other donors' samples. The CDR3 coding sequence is TGCGCCAGCAGCCAAGCCAGGGTGGCAGATACGCAGTATTTT. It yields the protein CASSQARVADTQYF.